This section outlines one T cell receptor beta chain sequence together with its context. It lacks a known antigen. The junction does not match germline at one end; this may be a read error. The entry originates in a study of blood T cells in healthy people across ages (dated by TCRdb to the mid-2010s). Background on the whole study: In model experiments, template switching captured roughly one uniquely barcoded TCR beta cDNA molecule for every two T cells. Age-related changes in TCR beta repertoire diversity were measured in the study by deep sequencing normalized with unique cDNA molecular identifiers. The donors were divided into four age groups: young (average about 15 years), middle-aged (approximately 42), aged (about 56) and long-lived (82). Donors of different ages were randomly distributed across sequencing lanes to avoid experimental bias. Two additional independent replicas of 1 million unique cDNA reads from the same blood draw were analyzed for two donors (one aged 18 to 29 and one aged 80 or older).

Donors were approximately 42 systemically healthy Caucasian individuals from Russia aged roughly 6 to 100 years. About 9.1 milliliters of peripheral blood were collected from each donor into EDTA-treated Vacutainer tubes. Ficoll-Paque density-gradient centrifugation was used to isolate PBMCs, with at least 6.5 million per sample. Trizol reagent was used to extract total RNA from PBMCs, with at least 5 micrograms per sample. For every donor, an aliquot of PBMCs went through flow cytometry to measure the percentages of naive CD45RAhigh/CD27high T cells. Study-level results and caveats: Observed TCR beta diversity per million T cells fell roughly linearly with age, and a significant reduction was already apparent by age approximately 40. Conclusive comparison of naive and antigen-experienced compartments was prevented by the profiling of bulk unsorted PBMCs. Estimates of total diversity based on one million sequenced T cells were considered lower bounds and underestimates. Donor CMV infection status was unknown, potentially confounding age-related changes in expanded clonotypes. Observed TCR beta diversity correlated strongly with the percentage of naive T cells measured by flow cytometry. Compared with the aged group, the long-lived group had more naive CD4+ T cells, fewer expanded clones and increased TCR diversity, suggesting age selection.

Library preparation was by 5' RACE. Data came from an Illumina HiSeq 2500. The second PCR ran for roughly 7 to 11 cycles and used a J-beta primer mix along with a sample-barcoded 5' primer. Each TCR beta cDNA molecule received a unique molecular identifier from a template-switch 5' adaptor carrying 12 random nucleotides. Each sample yielded at least 2.5 million CDR3-containing paired-end reads. First-strand cDNA synthesis was performed from all RNA using the Mint cDNA synthesis kit, with priming by a TRBC-specific oligonucleotide. All cDNA was treated with uracil-DNA glycosylase and then went through a first 18-cycle PCR with the universal primers M1SS and BC2_uni_R. The study's processing was this. For normalization, 1 million high-quality reads, each with a distinct molecular identifier, were randomly selected from each sample. Instead of being binned into consensus sequences, reads that shared molecular identifiers were thrown out. MiTCR, with a Q25 quality threshold and the strictest error-elimination algorithm, was used for CDR3 identification, clonotype clustering and error correction. A nonparametric unseen species model with Euler transformation was used to estimate lower-bound total TCR beta diversity. In-frame beta chains were kept once TCRdb had trimmed the public reads at Q25 with fastp and called clones with MiXCR. Duplicate CDR3 protein sequences are folded into a single record with the most common DNA and genes. The V and J calls and clone size come from TCRdb's table, not from the authors' own analysis. The sample table lists some 1.5 million distinct CDR3 sequences, over 25% of them with a count of one. The ten largest make up about 7.7% of the sample.

The CDR3 contains 14 residues, cysteine and phenylalanine counted. The only DNA kept is the CDR3, 42 bases in frame from the first base. Sequencing used blood. This clonotype was obtained from a woman in her 30s in good health. Rearrangement joined TRBV12-3 or TRBV12-4 to TRBJ1-2, with the D gene uncertain. The DNA sequence is as follows: TGTGCCAGCGGCGTATCTGCTACCTACTACGGCTACACCTTC. The translation is CASGVSATYYGYTF.